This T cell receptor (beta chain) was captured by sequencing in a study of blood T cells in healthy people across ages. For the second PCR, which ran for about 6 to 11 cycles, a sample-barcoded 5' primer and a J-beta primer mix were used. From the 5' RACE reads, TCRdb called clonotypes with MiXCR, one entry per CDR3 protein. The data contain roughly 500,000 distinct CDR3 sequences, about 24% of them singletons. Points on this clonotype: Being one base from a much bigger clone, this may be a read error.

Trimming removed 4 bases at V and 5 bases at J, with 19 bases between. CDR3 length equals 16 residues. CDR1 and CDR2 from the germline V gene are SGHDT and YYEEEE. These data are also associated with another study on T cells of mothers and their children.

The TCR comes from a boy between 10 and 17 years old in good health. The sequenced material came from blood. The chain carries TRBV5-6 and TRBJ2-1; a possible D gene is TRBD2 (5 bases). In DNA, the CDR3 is TGTGCCAGCAGCCGAGCTGGCAGGAGAGGGCACAATGAGCAGTTCTTC. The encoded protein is CASSRAGRRGHNEQFF.